This entry lists 2 T cell receptor beta chains sequenced from one sample in a study of control samples from healthy donors and cancer patients. TCRdb keeps only in-frame clones here, not all; method: immunoSEQ multiplex PCR. Here the sample spans around 95,000 clones, around four fifths being singletons. The sample comprised blood. The receptors shown here come from a man between 25 and 39 years old in good health.

The chain employs TRBV18 and TRBJ1-3, with TRBD1 matching over 7 bases. J lost 2 bases, V lost 6 bases, and 1 base had no gene match. The CDR3 spans 13 residues. Germline V gene sequence: CDR1 KGHSH, CDR2 LQKENI. The chain's CDR3 is CASSGTAGNTIYF. CDR3 nucleotides: TGTGCCAGCTCCGGGACAGCTGGAAACACCATATATTTT.

The J gene is TRBJ2-2, the V gene TRBV5-6, with D tentatively TRBD1 (6 bases). The V end was cut by 3 bases, the J end by 6 bases, with 15 bases between. The CDR3 runs 15 residues. Germline CDR1 reads SGHDT; CDR2 reads YYEEEE. The DNA for the CDR3 is TGTGCCAGCAGCTCCACCAGGGGTATCCCCGGGGAGCTGTTTTTT. This gives the protein CASSSTRGIPGELFF.